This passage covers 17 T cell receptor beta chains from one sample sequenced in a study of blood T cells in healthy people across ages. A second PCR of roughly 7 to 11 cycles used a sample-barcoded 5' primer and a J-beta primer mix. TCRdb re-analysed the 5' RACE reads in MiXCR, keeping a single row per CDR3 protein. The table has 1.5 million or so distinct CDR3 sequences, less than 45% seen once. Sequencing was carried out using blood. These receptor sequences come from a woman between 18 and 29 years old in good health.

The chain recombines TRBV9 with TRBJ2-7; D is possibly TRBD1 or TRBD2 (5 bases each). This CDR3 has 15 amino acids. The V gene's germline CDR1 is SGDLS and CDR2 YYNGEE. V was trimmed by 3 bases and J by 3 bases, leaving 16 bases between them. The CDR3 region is CASSEGVGGYYEQYF. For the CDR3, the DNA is TGTGCCAGCAGCGAAGGGGTAGGAGGCTACTACGAGCAGTACTTC.

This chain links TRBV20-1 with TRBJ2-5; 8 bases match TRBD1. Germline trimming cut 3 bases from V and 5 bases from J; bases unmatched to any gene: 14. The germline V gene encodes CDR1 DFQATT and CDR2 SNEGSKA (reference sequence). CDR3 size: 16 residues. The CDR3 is CSASNLGQGSRETQYF. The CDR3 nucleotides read TGCAGTGCTAGCAACTTAGGACAGGGATCAAGGGAGACCCAGTACTTC.

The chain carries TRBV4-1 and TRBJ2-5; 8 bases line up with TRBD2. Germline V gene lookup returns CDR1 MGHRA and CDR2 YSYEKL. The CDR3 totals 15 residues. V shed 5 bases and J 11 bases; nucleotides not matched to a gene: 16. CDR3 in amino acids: CASSAQTSAQEGQYF. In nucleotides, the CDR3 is TGCGCCAGCAGCGCTCAGACTAGCGCCCAGGAGGGGCAGTACTTC.

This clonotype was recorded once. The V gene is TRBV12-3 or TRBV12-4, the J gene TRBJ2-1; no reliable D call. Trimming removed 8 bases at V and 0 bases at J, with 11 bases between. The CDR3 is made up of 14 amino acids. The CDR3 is CASVKGSSYNEQFF. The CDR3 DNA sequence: TGTGCCAGCGTAAAGGGAAGCTCCTACAATGAGCAGTTCTTC.

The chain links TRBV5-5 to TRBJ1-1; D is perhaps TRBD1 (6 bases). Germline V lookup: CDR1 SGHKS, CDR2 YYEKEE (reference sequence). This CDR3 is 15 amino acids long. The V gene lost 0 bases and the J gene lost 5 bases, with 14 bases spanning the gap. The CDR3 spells CASSLVSGGHTEAFF. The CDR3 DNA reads TGTGCCAGCAGCTTGGTGAGTGGGGGCCATACTGAAGCTTTCTTT.

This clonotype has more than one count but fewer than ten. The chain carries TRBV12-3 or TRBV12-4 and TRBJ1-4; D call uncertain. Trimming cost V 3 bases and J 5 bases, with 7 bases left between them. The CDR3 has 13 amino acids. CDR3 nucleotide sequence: TGTGCCAGCAGTTTTATGCCGAATGAAAAACTGTTTTTT. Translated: CASSFMPNEKLFF.

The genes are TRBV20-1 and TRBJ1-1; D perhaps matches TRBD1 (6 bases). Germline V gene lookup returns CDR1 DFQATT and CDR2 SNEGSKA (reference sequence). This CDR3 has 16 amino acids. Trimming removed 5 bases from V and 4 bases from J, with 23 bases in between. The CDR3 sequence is CSAGGRRATWGTEAFF. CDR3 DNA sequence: TGCAGTGCTGGGGGCCGGAGGGCCACCTGGGGCACTGAAGCTTTCTTT.

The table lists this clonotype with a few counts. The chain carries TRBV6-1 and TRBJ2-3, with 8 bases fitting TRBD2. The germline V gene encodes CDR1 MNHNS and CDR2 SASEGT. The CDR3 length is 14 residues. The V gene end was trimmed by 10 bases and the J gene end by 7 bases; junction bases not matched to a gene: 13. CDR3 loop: CATEQAGVLNTQYF. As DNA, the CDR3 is TGTGCCACCGAGCAAGCGGGGGTTCTGAATACGCAGTATTTT.

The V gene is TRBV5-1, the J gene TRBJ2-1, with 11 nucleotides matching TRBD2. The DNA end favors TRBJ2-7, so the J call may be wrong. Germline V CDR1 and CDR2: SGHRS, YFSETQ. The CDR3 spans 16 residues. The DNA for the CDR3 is TGCGCCAGCAGCCGTTCCGGCCTAGCGGGAGGAAATGAGCAGTACTTC. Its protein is CASSRSGLAGGNEQYF.

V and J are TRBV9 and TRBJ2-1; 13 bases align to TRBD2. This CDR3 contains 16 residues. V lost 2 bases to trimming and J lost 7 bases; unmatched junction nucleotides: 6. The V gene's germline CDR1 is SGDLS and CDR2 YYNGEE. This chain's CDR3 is CASSVVTSGRRNEQFF. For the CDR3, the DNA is TGTGCCAGCAGCGTGGTGACTAGCGGGAGGAGGAATGAGCAGTTCTTC.

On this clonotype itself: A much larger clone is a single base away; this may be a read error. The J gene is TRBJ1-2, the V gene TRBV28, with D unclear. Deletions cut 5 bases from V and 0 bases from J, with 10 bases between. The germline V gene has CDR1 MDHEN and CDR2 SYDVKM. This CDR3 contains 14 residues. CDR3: CASSVILANYGYTF. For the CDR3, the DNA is TGTGCCAGCAGTGTAATCCTCGCTAACTATGGCTACACCTTC.

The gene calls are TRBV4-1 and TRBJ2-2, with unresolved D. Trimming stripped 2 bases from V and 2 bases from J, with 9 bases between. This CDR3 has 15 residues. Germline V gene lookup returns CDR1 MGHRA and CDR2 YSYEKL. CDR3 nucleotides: TGCGCCAGCAGCCAATTATCAATTAACACCGGGGAGCTGTTTTTT. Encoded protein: CASSQLSINTGELFF.

CDR3 amino acids: CASSSGTLNSPLHF. Written as DNA, the CDR3 is TGCGCCAGCAGCTCCGGGACACTTAATTCACCCCTCCACTTT. V gene TRBV10-1 combines with J gene TRBJ1-6; D possibly corresponds to TRBD1 (6 bases). The CDR3 spans 14 residues. Germline CDR1 is WNHNN and CDR2 is SYGVQD (reference sequence). With 6 bases removed from V and 6 bases from J, the gap between germline ends came to 12 bases.

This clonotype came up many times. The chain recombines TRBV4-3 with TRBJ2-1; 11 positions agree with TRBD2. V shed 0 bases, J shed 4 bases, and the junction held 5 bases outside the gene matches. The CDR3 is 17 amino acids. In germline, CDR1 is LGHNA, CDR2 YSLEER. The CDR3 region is CASSQDLASGGYNEQFF. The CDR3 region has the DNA TGCGCCAGCAGCCAAGATTTGGCTAGCGGGGGGTACAATGAGCAGTTCTTC.

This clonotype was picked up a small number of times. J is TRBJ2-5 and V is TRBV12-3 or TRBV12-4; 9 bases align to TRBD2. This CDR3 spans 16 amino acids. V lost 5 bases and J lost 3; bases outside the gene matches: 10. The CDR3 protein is CASSQSGGRIEETQYF. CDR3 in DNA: TGTGCCAGCAGTCAGAGCGGGGGGAGAATCGAAGAGACCCAGTACTTC.

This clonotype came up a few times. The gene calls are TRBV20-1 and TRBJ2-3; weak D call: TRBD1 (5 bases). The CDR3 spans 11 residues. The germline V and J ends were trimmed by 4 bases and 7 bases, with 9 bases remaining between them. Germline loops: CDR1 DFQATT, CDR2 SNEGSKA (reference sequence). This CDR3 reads CSAMKGNTQYF. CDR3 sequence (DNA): TGCAGTGCTATGAAGGGGAATACGCAGTATTTT.

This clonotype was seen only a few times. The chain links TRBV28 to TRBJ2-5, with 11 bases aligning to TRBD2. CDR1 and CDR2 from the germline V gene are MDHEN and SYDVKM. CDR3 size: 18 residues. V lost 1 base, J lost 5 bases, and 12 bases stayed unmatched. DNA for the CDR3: TGTGCCAGCAGTTTATTCGTTAGACTAGCGGGATTTAGTGAGACCCAGTACTTC. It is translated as CASSLFVRLAGFSETQYF.